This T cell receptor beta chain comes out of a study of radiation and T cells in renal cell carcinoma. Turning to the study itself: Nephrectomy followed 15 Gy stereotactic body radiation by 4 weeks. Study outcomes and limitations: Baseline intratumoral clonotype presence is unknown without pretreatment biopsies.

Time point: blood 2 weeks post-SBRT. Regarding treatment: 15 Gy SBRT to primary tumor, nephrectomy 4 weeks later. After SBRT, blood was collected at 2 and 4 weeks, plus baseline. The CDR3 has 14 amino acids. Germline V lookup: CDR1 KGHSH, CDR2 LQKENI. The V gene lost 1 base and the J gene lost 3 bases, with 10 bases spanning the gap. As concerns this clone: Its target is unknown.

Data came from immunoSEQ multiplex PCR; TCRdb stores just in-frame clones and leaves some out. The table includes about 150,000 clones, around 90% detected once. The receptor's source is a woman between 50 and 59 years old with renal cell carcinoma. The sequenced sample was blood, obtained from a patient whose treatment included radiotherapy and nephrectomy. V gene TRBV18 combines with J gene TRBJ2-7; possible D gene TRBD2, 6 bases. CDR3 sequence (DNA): TGTGCCAGCTCACCACAGGAGGGCTACTACGAGCAGTACTTC. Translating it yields CASSPQEGYYEQYF.